This passage covers 9 T cell receptor beta chains from one sample sequenced in a study of blood T cell repertoires in COVID-19. TCRdb's copy holds only in-frame clones and misses some; the assay was immunoSEQ multiplex PCR. Found here are some 250,000 clones, approximately 90% of them singletons; the top ten hold 0.9% to 1%. Sequences were obtained from peripheral blood. All receptors come from a woman aged 40 to 50 who had recovered from COVID-19.

V and J are TRBV30 and TRBJ1-1, with D hard to call. Per germline, CDR1 GTSNPN and CDR2 SVGIG (reference sequence). The CDR3 length is 12 residues. Trimming shortened V by 0 bases and J by 8 bases, and 10 bases separated the two germline ends. The CDR3 here is CAWSVWADEAFF. The CDR3 bases are TGTGCCTGGAGTGTATGGGCAGACGAAGCTTTCTTT.

This rearrangement joins TRBV7-2 to TRBJ2-3; TRBD1 might be the D (6 bases). Germline CDR1 reads SGHTA; CDR2 reads FQGNSA. CDR3 size: 12 residues. V was shortened by 5 bases and J by 12 bases, with 15 bases between the two germline ends. CDR3 residues: CASSADSRIQYF. For the CDR3, the DNA is TGTGCCAGCAGCGCGGACAGTAGGATACAGTATTTT.

The chain joins TRBV4-1 to TRBJ1-2; tentative D call: TRBD1 (5 bases). The CDR3 length is 14 residues. The V gene lost 1 base and the J gene lost 4 bases, with 10 bases spanning the gap. Per the germline V gene, CDR1 is MGHRA and CDR2 is YSYEKL. Written as DNA, the CDR3 is TGCGCCAGCAGCCAAGGGGCAGGGCCCTATGGCTACACCTTC. As protein: CASSQGAGPYGYTF.

This clone appeared once. The chain combines TRBV5-1 with TRBJ1-1; D gene ambiguous. The CDR3 is 15 residues long. CDR1 is SGHRS, CDR2 YFSETQ, per germline. Trimming cost V 4 bases and J 1 base, with 14 bases left between them. The DNA of the CDR3 is TGCGCCAGCAGCCTCGTCCCGAACTGGAACACTGAAGCTTTCTTT. This sequence encodes CASSLVPNWNTEAFF.

The rearrangement joins TRBV18 to TRBJ2-1; TRBD2 matches 7 bases. CDR3 length: 15 residues. CDR1 and CDR2 from the germline V gene are KGHSH and LQKENI. V gave up 5 bases and J gave up 2 bases; unmatched junction bases: 6. In nucleotides, the CDR3 is TGTGCCAGCTCAGTGGGGGGGTCCACCTACAATGAGCAGTTCTTC. It is translated as CASSVGGSTYNEQFF.

This chain links TRBV27 with TRBJ2-1; maybe TRBD2 (5 bases). Trimming stripped 3 bases from V and 8 bases from J, with 8 bases between. The germline CDR1 and CDR2 sequences are MNHEY and SMNVEV (reference sequence). CDR3 size: 12 residues. CDR3 sequence (DNA): TGTGCCAGCAGTTTTTCCGGGGATGAGCAGTTCTTC. Protein sequence: CASSFSGDEQFF.

This sequence joins TRBV25-1 and TRBJ2-3; TRBD2 matches 7 bases. The CDR3 sequence is 13 residues long. CDR1 MGHDK and CDR2 SYGVNS come from the germline V gene. V was pared by 9 bases and J by 6 bases, with 9 bases of the junction left unmatched. The CDR3 DNA sequence: TGTGCCAGTCGCAGCGGGACGGGGGATACGCAGTATTTT. Its translation is CASRSGTGDTQYF.

The chain employs TRBV7-3 and TRBJ2-1; the match to TRBD2 covers 8 bases. V lost 5 bases and J lost 2; bases outside the gene matches: 5. Germline V CDR1 and CDR2: SGHTA, FQGTGA. This CDR3 region has 15 residues. The CDR3 protein is CASSLSGAAYNEQFF. In DNA, the CDR3 is TGTGCCAGCAGCCTTAGCGGGGCTGCCTACAATGAGCAGTTCTTC.

This clone occurred once. The chain employs TRBV5-5 and TRBJ2-3; 12 bases fit TRBD2. The CDR3 loop spans 16 amino acids. The V and J ends lost 7 bases and 0 bases, in that order; junction bases with no gene match: 6. Germline loops: CDR1 SGHKS, CDR2 YYEKEE (reference sequence). This CDR3 is CASSAGTSGSTDTQYF. For the CDR3, the DNA is TGTGCCAGCTCCGCCGGGACTAGCGGGAGCACAGATACGCAGTATTTT.